The rows below give T cell receptor beta chains drawn from one sample of a study of blood T cell repertoires in COVID-19. The method was immunoSEQ multiplex PCR; TCRdb's version includes in-frame clones alone and lacks a portion of them. The table lists some 240,000 clones, approximately 80% of them singletons. Sequencing input: peripheral blood. These TCRs come from a human donor in a cohort sampled during active COVID-19. Both conserved end residues are part of each CDR3. The D gene is left open where the match is weak. Not every row has a clone size; where given, it reads once, few, many or a size class.

d_gene: TRBD1
j_gene: TRBJ1-2
v_gene: TRBV25-1
abundance: -
len: 13
CDR3aa: CASSSGGYYGYTF
CDR3nt: TGTGCCAGCAGCTCAGGGGGTTACTATGGCTACACCTTC

d_gene: TRBD1
j_gene: TRBJ1-1
v_gene: TRBV11-1
abundance: -
len: 16
CDR3aa: CASRPGTGGWRTEAFF
CDR3nt: TGTGCCAGCAGACCCGGGACAGGGGGCTGGAGGACTGAAGCTTTCTTT

d_gene: TRBD1
j_gene: TRBJ1-1
v_gene: TRBV7-9
abundance: -
len: 13
CDR3aa: CASRTGGSTEAFF
CDR3nt: TGTGCCAGCAGGACAGGGGGTAGCACTGAAGCTTTCTTT

d_gene: TRBD2
j_gene: TRBJ2-1
v_gene: TRBV6-5
abundance: -
len: 15
CDR3aa: CASSTGTSGIDEQFF
CDR3nt: TGTGCCAGCAGTACGGGGACTAGCGGGATAGATGAGCAGTTCTTC

d_gene: TRBD1
j_gene: TRBJ2-7
v_gene: TRBV6-5
abundance: -
len: 14
CDR3aa: CASRSRDREREQYF
CDR3nt: TGTGCCAGCAGATCCCGGGACAGGGAGCGCGAGCAGTACTTC

d_gene: TRBD1
j_gene: TRBJ1-1
v_gene: TRBV30
abundance: -
len: 14
CDR3aa: CAWRRQGSNTEAFF
CDR3nt: TGTGCCTGGAGACGACAGGGATCGAACACTGAAGCTTTCTTT

d_gene: -
j_gene: TRBJ1-6
v_gene: TRBV19
abundance: -
len: 17
CDR3aa: CASSIGGAANYNSPLHF
CDR3nt: TGTGCCAGTAGTATTGGAGGCGCGGCAAACTATAATTCACCCCTCCACTTT

d_gene: TRBD2
j_gene: TRBJ2-5
v_gene: TRBV19
abundance: -
len: 17
CDR3aa: CASSPTWTSGVVGTQYF
CDR3nt: TGTGCCAGTAGTCCCACCTGGACTAGCGGGGTCGTGGGGACCCAGTACTTC

d_gene: -
j_gene: TRBJ1-1
v_gene: TRBV7-9
abundance: -
len: 13
CDR3aa: CASSRGAENEAFF
CDR3nt: TGTGCCAGCAGCAGGGGGGCAGAGAATGAAGCTTTCTTT

d_gene: -
j_gene: TRBJ2-1
v_gene: TRBV9
abundance: few
len: 14
CDR3aa: CASSVGGPYNEQFF
CDR3nt: TGTGCCAGCAGCGTAGGGGGCCCCTACAATGAGCAGTTCTTC

d_gene: -
j_gene: TRBJ1-2
v_gene: TRBV6-6
abundance: -
len: 15
CDR3aa: CASSYSKRGDYGYTF
CDR3nt: TGTGCCAGCAGTTACTCGAAAAGGGGTGACTATGGCTACACCTTC

d_gene: -
j_gene: TRBJ2-1
v_gene: TRBV29-1
abundance: -
len: 14
CDR3aa: CSVPNPRRYNEQFF
CDR3nt: TGCAGCGTTCCCAACCCTAGACGCTACAATGAGCAGTTCTTC

d_gene: -
j_gene: TRBJ2-4
v_gene: TRBV4-3
abundance: -
len: 14
CDR3aa: CASSQETGVNIQYF
CDR3nt: TGCGCCAGCAGCCAAGAGACGGGGGTAAACATTCAGTACTTC

d_gene: -
j_gene: TRBJ1-6
v_gene: TRBV28
abundance: few
len: 17
CDR3aa: CASVSVAKRGYNSPLHF
CDR3nt: TGTGCCAGCGTCTCAGTGGCAAAAAGGGGATATAATTCACCCCTCCACTTT

d_gene: TRBD1
j_gene: TRBJ2-2
v_gene: TRBV19
abundance: -
len: 14
CDR3aa: CASSIDSGQGWLFF
CDR3nt: TGTGCCAGTAGTATAGACTCGGGACAGGGGTGGCTGTTTTTT

d_gene: -
j_gene: TRBJ1-2
v_gene: TRBV18
abundance: -
len: 13
CDR3aa: CASSAGQNYGYTF
CDR3nt: TGTGCCAGCTCCGCAGGACAGAACTATGGCTACACCTTC

d_gene: -
j_gene: TRBJ1-6
v_gene: TRBV19
abundance: -
len: 15
CDR3aa: CAGRARVDYNSPLHF
CDR3nt: TGTGCCGGACGAGCGAGGGTAGACTATAATTCACCCCTCCACTTT

d_gene: TRBD1
j_gene: TRBJ1-1
v_gene: TRBV4-1
abundance: -
len: 15
CDR3aa: CASSQGGQVRTEAFF
CDR3nt: TGCGCCAGCAGCCAGGGGGGACAGGTGAGGACTGAAGCTTTCTTT

d_gene: -
j_gene: TRBJ2-1
v_gene: TRBV9
abundance: -
len: 16
CDR3aa: CASSVASSLSYNEQFF
CDR3nt: TGTGCCAGCAGCGTAGCTTCTTCCCTCTCCTACAATGAGCAGTTCTTC

d_gene: -
j_gene: TRBJ2-3
v_gene: TRBV11-3
abundance: once
len: 13
CDR3aa: CASSLDQEDTQYF
CDR3nt: TGTGCCAGCAGCTTAGATCAGGAAGATACGCAGTATTTT

d_gene: TRBD2
j_gene: TRBJ2-2
v_gene: TRBV27
abundance: -
len: 15
CDR3aa: CASGEASGGIGELFF
CDR3nt: TGTGCCAGCGGTGAGGCTAGCGGGGGTATCGGGGAGCTGTTTTTT

d_gene: -
j_gene: TRBJ2-7
v_gene: TRBV4-2
abundance: -
len: 13
CDR3aa: CASSPSDNYEQYF
CDR3nt: TGTGCCAGCAGCCCCTCAGACAACTACGAGCAGTACTTC

d_gene: TRBD1
j_gene: TRBJ1-6
v_gene: TRBV10-3
abundance: -
len: 15
CDR3aa: CAIRETGGGNSPLHF
CDR3nt: TGTGCCATCAGGGAAACAGGGGGTGGTAATTCACCCCTCCACTTT

d_gene: -
j_gene: TRBJ2-1
v_gene: TRBV11-1
abundance: -
len: 11
CDR3aa: CASTLRGEQFF
CDR3nt: TGTGCCAGCACCCTCAGGGGTGAGCAGTTCTTC

d_gene: TRBD2
j_gene: TRBJ2-1
v_gene: TRBV19
abundance: -
len: 18
CDR3aa: CASSPGLAGRSSYNEQFF
CDR3nt: TGTGCCAGTAGCCCGGGACTAGCGGGGCGGAGCTCCTACAATGAGCAGTTCTTC

d_gene: -
j_gene: TRBJ2-1
v_gene: TRBV28
abundance: -
len: 16
CDR3aa: CASRGSGTSSYNEQFF
CDR3nt: TGTGCCAGCAGGGGGAGCGGAACTAGCTCCTACAATGAGCAGTTCTTC

d_gene: TRBD2
j_gene: TRBJ2-5
v_gene: TRBV6-2/TRBV6-3
abundance: -
len: 16
CDR3aa: CASSLSGGADQETQYF
CDR3nt: TGTGCCAGCAGTTTAAGCGGGGGGGCCGACCAAGAGACCCAGTACTTC

d_gene: TRBD1
j_gene: TRBJ1-1
v_gene: TRBV5-1
abundance: -
len: 15
CDR3aa: CASSQWTGTNTEAFF
CDR3nt: TGCGCCAGCAGCCAATGGACAGGAACGAACACTGAAGCTTTCTTT

d_gene: TRBD1
j_gene: TRBJ2-7
v_gene: TRBV29-1
abundance: -
len: 12
CDR3aa: CSVEDRGREQYF
CDR3nt: TGCAGCGTGGAGGACAGGGGAAGGGAGCAGTACTTC

d_gene: -
j_gene: TRBJ2-7
v_gene: TRBV27
abundance: -
len: 12
CDR3aa: CASWTAPSEQYF
CDR3nt: TGTGCCAGCTGGACAGCGCCCAGTGAGCAGTACTTC

d_gene: TRBD1
j_gene: TRBJ1-5
v_gene: TRBV7-8
abundance: -
len: 16
CDR3aa: CASSERRTGRGQPQHF
CDR3nt: TGTGCCAGCAGCGAACGAAGGACAGGTCGGGGTCAGCCCCAGCATTTT

d_gene: TRBD1
j_gene: TRBJ2-7
v_gene: TRBV7-9
abundance: -
len: 14
CDR3aa: CASVKGGSGYEQYF
CDR3nt: TGTGCCAGCGTCAAAGGGGGCAGTGGGTACGAGCAGTACTTC

d_gene: -
j_gene: TRBJ1-1
v_gene: TRBV19
abundance: -
len: 15
CDR3aa: CASSMYGEGLTEAFF
CDR3nt: TGTGCCAGTAGTATGTATGGCGAGGGTCTCACTGAAGCTTTCTTT